Sequencing of this T cell receptor (beta chain) was carried out in a study of control samples from healthy donors and cancer patients. Repertoires were generated with immunoSEQ multiplex PCR, while TCRdb's copy carries only in-frame clones and drops some. The sample comprises some 120,000 clones, 80% to 90% of which are singletons, and about 40% rests with the top ten. The CDR3 extends over 15 amino acids. The germline V gene encodes CDR1 MNHEY and CDR2 SVGAGI. The clonotype originates from a man in his fifties or sixties in good health. The chain recombines TRBV6-5 with TRBJ2-5, with 8 bases lining up with TRBD1. The J call is in doubt because the DNA end fits TRBJ2-7 better. The sample taken for sequencing was blood. For the CDR3, the DNA is TGTGCCAGCAGTTCATATGGACAGGGAATCTACGAGCAGTACTTC. Protein: CASSSYGQGIYEQYF.